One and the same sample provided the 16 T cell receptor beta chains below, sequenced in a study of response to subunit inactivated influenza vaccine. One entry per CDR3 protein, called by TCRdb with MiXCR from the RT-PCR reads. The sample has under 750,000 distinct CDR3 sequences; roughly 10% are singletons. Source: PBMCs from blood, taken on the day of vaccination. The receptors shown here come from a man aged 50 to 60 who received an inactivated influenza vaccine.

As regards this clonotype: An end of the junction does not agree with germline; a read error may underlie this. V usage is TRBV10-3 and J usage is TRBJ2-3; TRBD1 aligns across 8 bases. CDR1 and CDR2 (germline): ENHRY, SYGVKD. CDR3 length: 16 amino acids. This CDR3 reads CAISESWQGAKDTQNF. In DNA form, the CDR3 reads TGTGCCATCAGTGAGTCCTGGCAGGGGGCCAAAGATACGCAGAATTTT.

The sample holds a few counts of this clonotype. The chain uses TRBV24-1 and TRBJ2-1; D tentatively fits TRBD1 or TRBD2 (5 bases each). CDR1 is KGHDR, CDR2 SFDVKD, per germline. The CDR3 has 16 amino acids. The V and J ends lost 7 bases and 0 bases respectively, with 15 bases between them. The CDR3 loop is CATRGPGPTSYNEQFF. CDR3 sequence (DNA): TGTGCCACCAGGGGACCCGGACCAACCTCCTACAATGAGCAGTTCTTC.

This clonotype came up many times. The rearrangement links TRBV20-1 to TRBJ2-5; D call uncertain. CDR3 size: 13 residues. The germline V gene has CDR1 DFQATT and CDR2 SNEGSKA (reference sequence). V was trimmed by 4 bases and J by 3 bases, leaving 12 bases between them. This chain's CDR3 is CSAMRTEKETQYF. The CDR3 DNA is TGCAGTGCTATGCGTACGGAGAAAGAGACCCAGTACTTC.

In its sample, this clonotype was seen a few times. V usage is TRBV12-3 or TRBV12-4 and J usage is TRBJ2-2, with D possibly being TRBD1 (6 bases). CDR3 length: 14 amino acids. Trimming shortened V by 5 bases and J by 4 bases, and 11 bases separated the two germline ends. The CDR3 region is CASSIRTVTGELFF. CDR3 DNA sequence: TGTGCCAGCAGTATAAGGACAGTCACCGGGGAGCTGTTTTTT.

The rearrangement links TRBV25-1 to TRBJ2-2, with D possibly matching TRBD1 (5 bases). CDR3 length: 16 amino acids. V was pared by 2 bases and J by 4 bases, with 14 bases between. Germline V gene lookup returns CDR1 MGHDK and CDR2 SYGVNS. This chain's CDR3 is CASSERQGSSTGELFF. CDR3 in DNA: TGTGCCAGCAGTGAACGGCAGGGATCAAGCACCGGGGAGCTGTTTTTT. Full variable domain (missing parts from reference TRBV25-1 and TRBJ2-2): EADIYQTPRYLVIGTGKKITLECSQTMGHDKMYWYQQDPGMELHLIHYSYGVNSTEKGDLSSESTVSRIRTEHFPLTLESARPSHTSQYLCASSERQGSSTGELFFGEGSRLTVL.

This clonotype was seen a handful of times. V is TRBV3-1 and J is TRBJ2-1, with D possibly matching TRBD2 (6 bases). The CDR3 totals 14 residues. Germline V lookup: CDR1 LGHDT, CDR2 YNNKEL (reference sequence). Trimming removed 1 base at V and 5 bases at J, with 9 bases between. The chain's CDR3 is CASSQATRNNEQFF. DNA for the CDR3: TGTGCCAGCAGCCAAGCGACTAGGAACAATGAGCAGTTCTTC.

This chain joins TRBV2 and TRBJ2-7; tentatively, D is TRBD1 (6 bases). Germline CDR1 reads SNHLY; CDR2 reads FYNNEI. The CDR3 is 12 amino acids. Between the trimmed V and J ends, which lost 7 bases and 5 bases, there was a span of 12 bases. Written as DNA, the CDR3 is TGTGCCAGCAACAGCAGGGGCCACGAGCAGTACTTC. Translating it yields CASNSRGHEQYF. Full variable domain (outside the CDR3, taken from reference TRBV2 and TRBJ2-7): EPEVTQTPSHQVTQMGQEVILRCVPISNHLYFYWYRQILGQKVEFLVSFYNNEISEKSEIFDDQFSVERPDGSNFTLKIRSTKLEDSAMYFCASNSRGHEQYFGPGTRLTVT.

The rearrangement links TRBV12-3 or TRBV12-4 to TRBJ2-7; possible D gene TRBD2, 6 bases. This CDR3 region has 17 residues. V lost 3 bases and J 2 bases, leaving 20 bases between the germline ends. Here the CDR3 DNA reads TGTGCCAGCAGTTTTGGATTATTTGGGACTGACGCCTACGAGCAGTACTTC. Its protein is CASSFGLFGTDAYEQYF.

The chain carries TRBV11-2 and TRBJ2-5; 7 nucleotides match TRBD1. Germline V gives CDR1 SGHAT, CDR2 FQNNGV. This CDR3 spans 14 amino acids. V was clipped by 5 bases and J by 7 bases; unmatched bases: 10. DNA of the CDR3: TGTGCCAGCAGCCCCGGGACAGTTCCGGGGACCCAGTACTTC. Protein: CASSPGTVPGTQYF.

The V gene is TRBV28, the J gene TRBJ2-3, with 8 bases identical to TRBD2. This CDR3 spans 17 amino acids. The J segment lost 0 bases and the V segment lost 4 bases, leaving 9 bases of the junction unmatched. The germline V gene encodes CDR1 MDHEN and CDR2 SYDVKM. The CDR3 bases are TGTGCCAGCAGTTGGCCTCTTCAGCGGGAGAGCACAGATACGCAGTATTTT. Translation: CASSWPLQRESTDTQYF.

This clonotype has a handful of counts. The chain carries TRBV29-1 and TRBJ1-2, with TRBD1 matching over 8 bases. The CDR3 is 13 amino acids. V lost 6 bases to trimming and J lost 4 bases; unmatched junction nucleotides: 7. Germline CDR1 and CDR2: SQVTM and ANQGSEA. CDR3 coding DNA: TGCAGCGTGAGGACAGGGCGAGGCTATGGCTACACCTTC. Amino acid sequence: CSVRTGRGYGYTF.

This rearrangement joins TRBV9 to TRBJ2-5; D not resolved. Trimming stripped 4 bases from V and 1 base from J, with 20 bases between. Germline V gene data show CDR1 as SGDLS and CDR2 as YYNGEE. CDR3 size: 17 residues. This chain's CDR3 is CASSISPNPRGQETQYF. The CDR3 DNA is TGTGCCAGCAGCATCTCCCCTAATCCGAGAGGCCAAGAGACCCAGTACTTC.

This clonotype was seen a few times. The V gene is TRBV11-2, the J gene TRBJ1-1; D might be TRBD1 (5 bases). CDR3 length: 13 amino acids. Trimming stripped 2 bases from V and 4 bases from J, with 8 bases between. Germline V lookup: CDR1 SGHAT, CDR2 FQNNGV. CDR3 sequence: CASSLRGTTEAFF. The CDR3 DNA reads TGTGCCAGCAGCTTAAGAGGGACCACTGAAGCTTTCTTT. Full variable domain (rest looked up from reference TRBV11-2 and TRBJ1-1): EAGVAQSPRYKIIEKRQSVAFWCNPISGHATLYWYQQILGQGPKLLIQFQNNGVVDDSQLPKDRFSAERLKGVDSTLKIQPAKLEDSAVYLCASSLRGTTEAFFGQGTRLTVV.

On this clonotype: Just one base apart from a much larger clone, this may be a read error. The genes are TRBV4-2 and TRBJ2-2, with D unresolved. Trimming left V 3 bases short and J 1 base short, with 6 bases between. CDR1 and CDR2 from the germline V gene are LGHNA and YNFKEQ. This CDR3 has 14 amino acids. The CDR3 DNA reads TGTGCCAGCAGCCAGCGGAAGAACACCGGGGAGCTGTTTTTT. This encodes CASSQRKNTGELFF.

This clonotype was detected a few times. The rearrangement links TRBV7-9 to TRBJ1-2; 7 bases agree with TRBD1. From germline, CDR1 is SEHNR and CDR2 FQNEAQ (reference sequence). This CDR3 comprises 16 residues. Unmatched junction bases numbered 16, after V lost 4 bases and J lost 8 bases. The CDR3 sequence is CASSSSDRLGSMGYTF. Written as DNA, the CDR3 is TGTGCCAGCAGCTCCTCGGACAGGTTAGGATCGATGGGCTACACCTTC.

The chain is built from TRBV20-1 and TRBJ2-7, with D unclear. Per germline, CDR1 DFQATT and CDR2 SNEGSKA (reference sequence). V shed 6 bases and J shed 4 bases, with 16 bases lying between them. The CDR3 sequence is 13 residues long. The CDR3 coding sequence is TGCAGTGCCAGTCTAGGAGTACTATACGAGCAGTACTTC. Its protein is CSASLGVLYEQYF.